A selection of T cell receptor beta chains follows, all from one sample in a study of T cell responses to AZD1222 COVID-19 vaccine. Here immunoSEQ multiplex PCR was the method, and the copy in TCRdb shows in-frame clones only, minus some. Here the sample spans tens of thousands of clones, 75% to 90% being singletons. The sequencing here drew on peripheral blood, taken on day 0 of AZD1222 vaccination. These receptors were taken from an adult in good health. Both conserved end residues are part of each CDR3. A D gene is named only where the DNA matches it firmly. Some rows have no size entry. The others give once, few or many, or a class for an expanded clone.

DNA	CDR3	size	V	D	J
TGCAGCGTTGGGGAGGTCGTGGCCGGGGAGCTGTTTTTT	CSVGEVVAGELFF	few	TRBV29-1	NA	TRBJ2-2
TGTGCCAGCAGCTTAGCAGGCGTTGATTACTACGAGCAGTACTTC	CASSLAGVDYYEQYF	NA	TRBV7-2	NA	TRBJ2-7
TGTGCCAGCAGCTTAGTCGGTCGCCACAATGAGCAGTTCTTC	CASSLVGRHNEQFF	NA	TRBV7-2	NA	TRBJ2-1
TGTGCCAGCAGGAAGGGACCGAGGCCACCTACGAAGCAGTACTTC	CASRKGPRPPTKQYF	NA	TRBV6-5	NA	TRBJ2-7
TGTGCCAGCAGTGAACTCCCGGGTTTCAATCAGCCCCAGCATTTT	CASSELPGFNQPQHF	NA	TRBV6-1	NA	TRBJ1-5
TGTGCCAGCAGTGCAACGGTCCCGATGGAGCAGTACTTC	CASSATVPMEQYF	NA	TRBV6-1	NA	TRBJ2-7
TGTGCCAGCAGTAAACAGGGCGGTGAGCAGTTCTTC	CASSKQGGEQFF	NA	TRBV6-5	NA	TRBJ2-1
TGCGCCAGCAGTCAATCGGGACAGGGACACAATGAGCAGTTCTTC	CASSQSGQGHNEQFF	few	TRBV23-1	TRBD1	TRBJ2-1
TGTGCCAGCCGGGGGCTCTACAATGAGCAGTTCTTC	CASRGLYNEQFF	NA	TRBV2	NA	TRBJ2-1
TGTGCCAGCTCCCCCGCCCGGCATGGCTATGGCTACACCTTC	CASSPARHGYGYTF	NA	TRBV3-1/TRBV3-2	NA	TRBJ1-2
TGTGCCAGCAGCTTAGTGAGTCAGCCCCAGCATTTT	CASSLVSQPQHF	once	TRBV7-8	NA	TRBJ1-5
TGTGCCAGCAGCCCTACGGGGTCTGGAAACACCATATATTTT	CASSPTGSGNTIYF	few	TRBV4-2	NA	TRBJ1-3
TGTGCCAGCACCAACCTGGGCAGTGGTCGTGGTGAGCAGTTCTTC	CASTNLGSGRGEQFF	few	TRBV9	NA	TRBJ2-1
TGTGCCAGCAGCAGAAGGGCAACTAATGAAAAACTGTTTTTT	CASSRRATNEKLFF	NA	TRBV5-5	NA	TRBJ1-4
TGTGCCAGTATTGCACCACAAAGGGGAGGGGAATTTAGTGGTGAGACCCAGTACTTC	CASIAPQRGGEFSGETQYF	NA	TRBV19	TRBD2	TRBJ2-5
TGTGCCAGCAGCCGATGGGCGGGGAGGTACACTGAAGCTTTCTTT	CASSRWAGRYTEAFF	NA	TRBV3-1/TRBV3-2	NA	TRBJ1-1
TGTGCCAGCAGCCGGACAGGGATTAATGAAAAACTGTTTTTT	CASSRTGINEKLFF	NA	TRBV5-4	TRBD1	TRBJ1-4
TGTGCCAGCAGCTTGCGGGTTGGGTTAAGGATGAACACTGAAGCTTTCTTT	CASSLRVGLRMNTEAFF	NA	TRBV7-6	NA	TRBJ1-1
TGCGCCAGCAGCTTGGCCGGGGGAGGGTCGAGGAACACTGAAGCTTTCTTT	CASSLAGGGSRNTEAFF	NA	TRBV5-1	NA	TRBJ1-1
TGTGCCAGCAGCCTGGGACAGGGAGGCTACGAGCAGTACTTC	CASSLGQGGYEQYF	NA	TRBV6-5	TRBD1	TRBJ2-7
TGTGCCAGCAGTTTATCCGCAGGGATCAATCAGCCCCAGCATTTT	CASSLSAGINQPQHF	NA	TRBV27	NA	TRBJ1-5
TGTGCCAGCAGAAACACAGGGTTTAAGGAAGCTTTCTTT	CASRNTGFKEAFF	NA	TRBV6-5	NA	TRBJ1-1
TGTGCCAGCAGTCCCAACAGGGGATCGGTAACCTATGGCTACACCTTC	CASSPNRGSVTYGYTF	NA	TRBV28	TRBD1	TRBJ1-2
TGTGCCAGCAGTTTATCGGGACAGGGGGCGGATGGCTACACCTTC	CASSLSGQGADGYTF	few	TRBV27	TRBD1	TRBJ1-2
TGCAGCGTTGAATGGGAAGGCACAGATACGCAGTATTTT	CSVEWEGTDTQYF	NA	TRBV29-1	NA	TRBJ2-3
TGTGCCAGCAGTCCGGGGGGGCAGAGGTATGGCTACACCTTC	CASSPGGQRYGYTF	NA	TRBV25-1	NA	TRBJ1-2
TGTGCCAGCAGCCAAGTTGCAGAGACCCAGTACTTC	CASSQVAETQYF	NA	TRBV3-1/TRBV3-2	NA	TRBJ2-5
TGTGCCAGCAGTTTAAGGGTGGGGACACGTCAAGCCGAGCAGTACTTC	CASSLRVGTRQAEQYF	NA	TRBV28	NA	TRBJ2-7
TGTGCCAGCAGTGATTTGGACAGAAACACTGAAGCTTTCTTT	CASSDLDRNTEAFF	NA	TRBV2	NA	TRBJ1-1
TGTGCCAGCAGCTCGCAGGGACCCTATGGCTACACCTTC	CASSSQGPYGYTF	NA	TRBV7-9	NA	TRBJ1-2
TGTGCCAGCAGCCAAGATGGTCCGGGGTTTTACAATCAGCCCCAGCATTTT	CASSQDGPGFYNQPQHF	NA	TRBV3-1/TRBV3-2	NA	TRBJ1-5
TGTGCCAGTTTACAGGGCTATGGCTACACCTTC	CASLQGYGYTF	NA	TRBV9	NA	TRBJ1-2
TGTGCCAGCAGTGAGGGGCAGGGCACGACTAATGAAAAACTGTTTTTT	CASSEGQGTTNEKLFF	NA	TRBV2	NA	TRBJ1-4
TGTGCCAGCAGCTCGGACATCCCAGATACGCAGTATTTT	CASSSDIPDTQYF	NA	TRBV7-3	NA	TRBJ2-3
TGTGCCAGCAGTTTATACGGAGGCTACACCTTC	CASSLYGGYTF	NA	TRBV28	NA	TRBJ1-2
TGTGCCAGCAGCCAAGGCCACATGAACACTGAAGCTTTCTTT	CASSQGHMNTEAFF	NA	TRBV3-1/TRBV3-2	NA	TRBJ1-1
TGTGCCTGGAGTGTACGGCTAGCGGGGCGGCATACGCAGTATTTT	CAWSVRLAGRHTQYF	NA	TRBV30	TRBD2	TRBJ2-3
TGTGCCAGCAGCTGGGGCTTTGGAAACACCATATATTTT	CASSWGFGNTIYF	NA	TRBV12-3/TRBV12-4	NA	TRBJ1-3
TGCAGTGCTAGTAAAGGGGGGGGAGGCAATCAGCCCCAGCATTTT	CSASKGGGGNQPQHF	NA	TRBV20-1	NA	TRBJ1-5
TGTGCCAGCAGCTCGCTAGCGGGGGCCCACACCGGGGAGCTGTTTTTT	CASSSLAGAHTGELFF	NA	TRBV7-8	TRBD2	TRBJ2-2
TGCGCCAGCAGCTTGGCCGTGAGTCAGGGGACAGATACGCAGTATTTT	CASSLAVSQGTDTQYF	once	TRBV5-1	NA	TRBJ2-3
TGTGCCATCAGTGAGCTTGGGGACTCCTACGAGCAGTACTTC	CAISELGDSYEQYF	NA	TRBV10-3	NA	TRBJ2-7
TGTGCCAGCTCGAACGGCCAGCCCCAGCATTTT	CASSNGQPQHF	NA	TRBV18	NA	TRBJ1-5
TGTGCCAGCAGTTCAGCCTACGAGCAGTACTTC	CASSSAYEQYF	NA	TRBV27	NA	TRBJ2-7
TGTGCCAGCAGCTTAGCGTCCCTACTGGACGAGCAGTTCTTC	CASSLASLLDEQFF	few	TRBV7-2	NA	TRBJ2-1
NA	CASTVFGDGTGALGDTF	NA	TRBV5-6	NA	TRBJ1-2
TGTGCCAGCAGCTTAGGCCCCCGCGACACTGAAGCTTTCTTT	CASSLGPRDTEAFF	NA	TRBV13	NA	TRBJ1-1
TGCAGCACCCAGAGCTCCTACAATGAGCAGTTCTTC	CSTQSSYNEQFF	NA	TRBV29-1	NA	TRBJ2-1
TGTGCCAGTAGTATGATAGTGAACACTGAAGCTTTCTTT	CASSMIVNTEAFF	NA	TRBV19	NA	TRBJ1-1
TGTGCCAGCAGTAACACAGGGTACTATGGCTACACCTTC	CASSNTGYYGYTF	NA	TRBV2	NA	TRBJ1-2
TGTGCCAGTAGTCCGGGGACATCCTTCGAGCAGTACTTC	CASSPGTSFEQYF	NA	TRBV19	NA	TRBJ2-7
TGTGCCAGCAGTTCAGCGGCCATGAACACTGAAGCTTTCTTT	CASSSAAMNTEAFF	NA	TRBV28	NA	TRBJ1-1
TGTGCCAGCACTCCAGGGCAACGGAACACCGGGGAGCTGTTTTTT	CASTPGQRNTGELFF	NA	TRBV2	NA	TRBJ2-2
TGCAGCGCCCGTCGAGCGGGGGAACTACTGTCCCAGTACTTC	CSARRAGELLSQYF	NA	TRBV29-1	TRBD2	TRBJ2-5
TGTGCCAGCAGCTTAGGGACAAACATTCAGTACTTC	CASSLGTNIQYF	NA	TRBV11-3	NA	TRBJ2-4
TGTGCCAGCAGCCCGATAGGCCCTGGAGGAAACACCATATATTTT	CASSPIGPGGNTIYF	NA	TRBV7-9	NA	TRBJ1-3
TGTGCCAGCAGCTTGGGAGGGGGCGGGTCGCAGCCCCAGCATTTT	CASSLGGGGSQPQHF	NA	TRBV5-6	TRBD1	TRBJ1-5
TGCAGCGTTGGTTCTGGAAACACCATATATTTT	CSVGSGNTIYF	NA	TRBV29-1	NA	TRBJ1-3
TGTGCCAGCAGTGTACTAACTAGAAATCGCGCCAATGAGCAGTTCTTC	CASSVLTRNRANEQFF	few	TRBV6-1	NA	TRBJ2-1
TGTGCCAGCAGCTGGGGAAGCGGGTTGTTCGAGTACGAGCAGTACTTC	CASSWGSGLFEYEQYF	NA	TRBV2	NA	TRBJ2-7